This is a list of T cell receptor beta chains from one sample in a study of blood T cell repertoires in COVID-19. TCRdb keeps only in-frame clones here, not all; method: immunoSEQ multiplex PCR. The table has some 110,000 clones, roughly 87% seen once. The material sequenced was peripheral blood. The receptors derive from a human donor in a cohort sampled during active COVID-19. Each CDR3 is given with its conserved first and last residue. A D gene is named only where the DNA matches it firmly. The size field is filled for only some rows; it gives once, few, many or a size class.

V gene	J gene	D gene	clone size	CDR3 DNA	CDR3 protein
TRBV11-3	TRBJ2-2	-	-	TGTGCCAGCAGCTTAGTAGGGGACACCGGGGAGCTGTTTTTT	CASSLVGDTGELFF
TRBV19	TRBJ1-3	TRBD1	-	TGTGCCAGTAGCGGGACAGGGGACTCTGGAAACACCATATATTTT	CASSGTGDSGNTIYF
TRBV4-2	TRBJ1-1	TRBD1	-	TGTGCCAGCAGCCAAGATAGGGACAGGGTTTTATCTTTCTTT	CASSQDRDRVLSFF
TRBV20-1	TRBJ1-2	-	-	TGCAGTGCCACTCCGGGGGGCTACACCTTC	CSATPGGYTF
TRBV11-2	TRBJ1-1	-	-	TGTGCCAGCAGCTTAGGTATGGATTGGGCTCCTGAAGCTTTCTTT	CASSLGMDWAPEAFF
TRBV6-5	TRBJ1-1	TRBD1	few	TGTGCCAGCAGTTACTCGGTTTGGACAGGGATGACTGAAGCTTTCTTT	CASSYSVWTGMTEAFF
TRBV5-1	TRBJ1-3	TRBD1	-	TGCGCCAGCAGCTCGGACAGGCCTGGAAACACCATATATTTT	CASSSDRPGNTIYF
TRBV19	TRBJ2-3	-	-	TGTGCCAGTCAGACAGCCAGGAGTCCAGATACGCAGTATTTT	CASQTARSPDTQYF
TRBV6-5	TRBJ2-4	-	-	TGTGCCAGCAGGGGTTACGCAGGGGCCCAAAACATTCAGTACTTC	CASRGYAGAQNIQYF
TRBV18	TRBJ1-3	TRBD1	-	TGTGCCAGCTCTCCACAGGGGCCCAGCTCTGGAAACACCATATATTTT	CASSPQGPSSGNTIYF
TRBV11-2	TRBJ1-2	-	-	TGTGCCAGCAGCTTAACTGCCGGACAGTTGGGCTACACCTTC	CASSLTAGQLGYTF
TRBV7-9	TRBJ2-7	TRBD1	-	TGTGCCAGCAGCCAACAGGGACAGGGGCTAAGCGAGCAGTACTTC	CASSQQGQGLSEQYF
TRBV5-1	TRBJ2-3	TRBD1	-	TGCGCCAGCAGCTTGGCCGGGACAGGGGGGACAGATACGCAGTATTTT	CASSLAGTGGTDTQYF
TRBV18	TRBJ1-1	-	-	TGTGCCAGCTCGCGAACAGGTACCGATGAAGCTTTCTTT	CASSRTGTDEAFF
TRBV12-3/TRBV12-4	TRBJ2-7	-	-	TGTGCCAGCAGTTTGGCACCGCGGGACGAGCAGTACTTC	CASSLAPRDEQYF
TRBV27	TRBJ1-2	-	-	TGTGCCAGCAGTTTATGGGGGGATAACTATGGCTACACCTTC	CASSLWGDNYGYTF
TRBV2	TRBJ2-3	TRBD2	few	TGTGCCAGCAAAGGGAGGGGACTAAGCACAGATACGCAGTATTTT	CASKGRGLSTDTQYF
TRBV5-6	TRBJ2-7	TRBD2	-	TGTGCCAGCAGCTTGGGTTCTAGCGGGGCTTACGAGCAGTACTTC	CASSLGSSGAYEQYF
TRBV28	TRBJ1-6	-	few	TGTGCCGGACGAGGAAGACAGCATTCACCCCTCCACTTT	CAGRGRQHSPLHF
TRBV28	TRBJ1-1	-	-	TGTGCCAGCGGAAAAACTTCAGGGTTTTGGGACACTGAAGCTTTCTTT	CASGKTSGFWDTEAFF
TRBV18	TRBJ2-5	TRBD1	-	TGTGCCAGCTCACCAGGGACAGGGGAAGAGACCCAGTACTTC	CASSPGTGEETQYF
TRBV7-9	TRBJ2-2	TRBD1	-	TGTGCCAGCAGCTCCCCTGGGACAGCTCCTACGAACACCGGGGAGCTGTTTTTT	CASSSPGTAPTNTGELFF
TRBV15	TRBJ1-2	TRBD1	-	TGTGCCACCAGCAGAGAAGGAGGGACAGCTTATGGCTACACCTTC	CATSREGGTAYGYTF
TRBV28	TRBJ2-7	TRBD1	-	TGTGCCAGCAGTTCCGGGACAGGGGGCGTCGAGCAGTACTTC	CASSSGTGGVEQYF
TRBV18	TRBJ2-7	TRBD1	-	TGTGCCAGCTCACACCCGGGACAGGGTGCCTACGAGCAGTACTTC	CASSHPGQGAYEQYF
TRBV6-5	TRBJ1-3	-	once	TGTGCCAGCAGGCCCGGACATACTGGAAACACCATATATTTT	CASRPGHTGNTIYF
TRBV19	TRBJ1-1	-	-	TGTGCCAGTAGTACTAACAGGTTATCGGTGAACACTGAAGCTTTCTTT	CASSTNRLSVNTEAFF
TRBV5-6	TRBJ2-7	-	once	TGTGCCAGCAGAAAACTGGACAGCCCAACTACCTACGAGCAGTACTTC	CASRKLDSPTTYEQYF
TRBV6-5	TRBJ2-7	TRBD2	-	TGTGCCAGCAGGTGGACTAGCGGGGGGATCTACGAGCAGTACTTC	CASRWTSGGIYEQYF
TRBV3-1/TRBV3-2	TRBJ1-4	-	-	TGTGCCAGCAGCCAAGGGCAACAGGAGAATGAAAAACTGTTTTTT	CASSQGQQENEKLFF
TRBV28	TRBJ1-2	-	-	TGTGCCAGCGGGGGGGGTCCCTATGGCTACACCTTC	CASGGGPYGYTF
TRBV29-1	TRBJ2-7	TRBD2	-	TGCAGCGCTGTGAGCGGGACCTACTCCTACGAGCAGTACTTC	CSAVSGTYSYEQYF
TRBV19	TRBJ2-1	-	-	TGTGCCAGTACCGAGGGGGAAACAGACAACAATGAGCAGTTCTTC	CASTEGETDNNEQFF
TRBV7-2	TRBJ2-4	-	-	TGTGCCAGCAGCCCCTTTTACTACCGAGCCAAAAACATTCAGTACTTC	CASSPFYYRAKNIQYF
TRBV29-1	TRBJ1-1	-	-	TGCAGCGTTGAACCGGCCGGGAGGAACACTGAAGCTTTCTTT	CSVEPAGRNTEAFF
TRBV15	TRBJ2-3	TRBD1	-	TGTGCCACCAGCAGTCTTGGACAGGGCGGCACAGATACGCAGTATTTT	CATSSLGQGGTDTQYF
TRBV19	TRBJ2-5	TRBD2	few	TGTGCCAGTAATGGACTAGCGGGAGGGCCCCAAGAGACCCAGTACTTC	CASNGLAGGPQETQYF
TRBV9	TRBJ1-2	-	-	TGTGCCAGCAGCGACACAGGGTCACTAAGCTATGGCTACACCTTC	CASSDTGSLSYGYTF
TRBV19	TRBJ1-1	-	-	TGTGCCAGTAGTATTAGATGGACATCACGGATCAGCACTGAAGCTTTCTTT	CASSIRWTSRISTEAFF
TRBV11-2	TRBJ2-1	TRBD1	-	TGTGCCAGCAGCTTTCGGACAGGGCCATACAATGAGCAGTTCTTC	CASSFRTGPYNEQFF
TRBV27	TRBJ1-1	TRBD1	-	TGTGCCAGCAGTTTATCCGGGACAGCGAACACTGAAGCTTTCTTT	CASSLSGTANTEAFF
TRBV7-9	TRBJ1-1	TRBD1	-	TGTGCCAGCAGCGAAAATTACAGGGGCACTGAAGCTTTCTTT	CASSENYRGTEAFF
TRBV12-3/TRBV12-4	TRBJ2-1	-	-	TGTGCCAGCAGTTTTGGCATCTACAATGAGCAGTTCTTC	CASSFGIYNEQFF
TRBV27	TRBJ2-1	-	-	TGTGCCGCCAGCACATCGACGGGATCCCACTTCGAGTTCTTC	CAASTSTGSHFEFF
TRBV7-9	TRBJ1-2	-	few	TGTGCCAGCAGCTTAGGGCAGGGTGGCTACACCTTC	CASSLGQGGYTF
TRBV9	TRBJ2-7	-	-	TGTGCCAGCAGCATCAGGGAGGGGGATAGCTCCTACGAGCAGTACTTC	CASSIREGDSSYEQYF
TRBV4-1	TRBJ2-1	TRBD2	-	TGCGCCAGCAGCCAACCTAGCGGGAGCGGGCACAATGAGCAGTTCTTC	CASSQPSGSGHNEQFF
TRBV5-1	TRBJ2-5	-	-	TGCGCCAGCAGCTTGGGGGGCAGGGGAGAGACCCAGTACTTC	CASSLGGRGETQYF
TRBV9	TRBJ1-3	-	few	TGTGCCAGCAGCGTTAAATTGGCAGGCGATGCTGGAAACACCATATATTTT	CASSVKLAGDAGNTIYF
TRBV4-1	TRBJ2-7	TRBD2	-	TGCGCCAGCAGCCCAGGCCCTAGCGGGGGCCGTCGAAGGGAGCAGTACTTC	CASSPGPSGGRRREQYF
TRBV13	TRBJ2-7	-	-	TGTGCCAGCAGTAGTCTTTCGGGTCGACGCTCCTACGAGCAGTACTTC	CASSSLSGRRSYEQYF
TRBV7-2	TRBJ2-1	-	-	TGTGCCAGCACCCTTGAGGGTTACCGGAATGAGCAGTTCTTC	CASTLEGYRNEQFF
TRBV19	TRBJ2-3	-	-	TGTGCCAGTAGTCCTGACCCGGGACTCGCGAATAGCACAGATACGCAGTATTTT	CASSPDPGLANSTDTQYF
TRBV12-5	TRBJ2-7	TRBD1	-	TGTGCTAGTGGACCGAGGACAGGGATCTCCTACGAGCAGTACTTC	CASGPRTGISYEQYF
TRBV11-2	TRBJ2-6	TRBD2	-	TGTGCCAGCAGCTTAGATAGCGGGCTCTCTGGGGCCAACGTCCTGACTTTC	CASSLDSGLSGANVLTF